This T cell receptor (beta chain) was found in a study of response to subunit inactivated influenza vaccine. The ends lost 4 bases at V and 5 bases at J; junction bases unmatched: 14. Germline CDR1 and CDR2: LGHNA and YSLEER. The CDR3 contains 16 residues. TCRdb passed the RT-PCR reads through MiXCR, listing each CDR3 protein once. The table has about 480,000 distinct CDR3 sequences, 9.5% to 12% seen once; the top ten hold 9.5% to 15%. The sequence was obtained from a man aged 50-59 years who received an inactivated influenza vaccine. This material consisted of PBMCs from blood, taken roughly 48 days after vaccination. The gene calls are TRBV4-3 and TRBJ2-7; 7 bases are shared with TRBD2. CDR3 sequence: CASSRVPGPAGDEQYF. The CDR3 bases are TGCGCCAGCAGCCGGGTTCCGGGGCCGGCGGGGGACGAGCAGTACTTC.